Listed here are 9 T cell receptor beta chains from one sample, sequenced in a study of blood T cell repertoires in COVID-19. TCRdb's table, derived via immunoSEQ multiplex PCR, lists solely in-frame clones and lacks some. This repertoire shows around 190,000 clones, roughly 84% found once; its top ten account for 3.2%. Sequenced: PBMCs or T cells enriched from blood (not recorded which). The origin of the receptors is a woman aged 25 to 45 who had been exposed to COVID-19.

This clone was recorded only once. J is TRBJ1-1 and V is TRBV5-8; D remains ambiguous. Germline assignment: CDR1 SGHTS and CDR2 YDEGEE. Trimming removed 7 bases from V and 1 base from J, with 11 bases in between. The CDR3 sequence is 13 residues long. DNA of the CDR3: TGTGCCAGCTCTCGCAACAGGAACACTGAAGCTTTCTTT. Its translation is CASSRNRNTEAFF.

Concerning this clone itself: The sample carries other DNA sequences with the same CDR3. The rearrangement links TRBV12-3 or TRBV12-4 to TRBJ1-2; possibly TRBD1 for D (5 bases). V lost 1 base to trimming and J lost 7 bases, with 10 bases between them. The CDR3 has 13 residues. DNA of the CDR3: TGTGCCAGCAGTTTAGGGCAGGGCAGTGGCTACACCTTC. It specifies CASSLGQGSGYTF.

This chain joins TRBV24-1 and TRBJ2-2, with TRBD1 matching 7 bases. V shed 5 bases, J shed 6 bases, and the junction held 8 bases outside the gene matches. The CDR3 sequence is 15 residues long. Germline CDR1 is KGHDR and CDR2 is SFDVKD. CDR3 nucleotide sequence: TGTGCCACCAGTGCGGACAGGTTTTTTGCCGGGGAGCTGTTTTTT. This translates into CATSADRFFAGELFF.

The V call is TRBV7-9, the J call TRBJ1-1, with D possibly TRBD1 on 5 matching bases. This CDR3 spans 15 amino acids. CDR1 and CDR2 (germline): SEHNR, FQNEAQ (reference sequence). V shed 5 bases and J shed 10 bases, with 23 bases lying between them. CDR3 bases: TGTGCCAGCAGCCCCGGGGGGGAGAGGGCTTCGCGAGCTTTCTTT. Amino acid sequence: CASSPGGERASRAFF. Complete variable domain (other parts from reference TRBV7-9 and TRBJ1-1): DTGVSQNPRHKITKRGQNVTFRCDPISEHNRLYWYRQTLGQGPEFLTYFQNEAQLEKSRLLSDRFSAERPKGSFSTLEIQRTEQGDSAMYLCASSPGGERASRAFFGQGTRLTVV.

V usage is TRBV6-5 and J usage is TRBJ1-2; 10 positions agree with TRBD1. Germline V gene lookup returns CDR1 MNHEY and CDR2 SVGAGI. V trimming: 7 bases; J trimming: 3 bases; junction bases outside the gene matches: 5. The CDR3 length is 14 residues. CDR3 in amino acids: CASMGTGVDYGYTF. DNA of the CDR3: TGTGCCAGCATGGGGACAGGGGTAGACTATGGCTACACCTTC.

CDR3 sequence: CASSDWAGPTDTQYF. DNA for the CDR3: TGTGCCAGCAGCGATTGGGCCGGCCCCACAGATACGCAGTATTTT. The rearrangement joins TRBV6-4 to TRBJ2-3; D not resolved. With 6 bases removed from V and 2 bases from J, the gap between germline ends came to 15 bases. The length of the CDR3 is 15 residues. The germline CDR1 and CDR2 sequences are MRHNA and SNTAGT.

The chain joins TRBV4-1 to TRBJ1-1; the D gene is possibly TRBD1 (6 bases). V was pared by 3 bases and J by 0 bases, with 14 bases between. Germline loops: CDR1 MGHRA, CDR2 YSYEKL. The CDR3 consists of 16 residues. DNA for the CDR3: TGCGCCAGCAGCCATACAGGGTTGGGGGTGAACACTGAAGCTTTCTTT. Translated: CASSHTGLGVNTEAFF.

CDR3 coding DNA: TGCGCCAGCAGCCAAGTAAGCGGGGCAACAGATACGCAGTATTTT. This translates into CASSQVSGATDTQYF. The V call is TRBV4-1, the J call TRBJ2-3; 7 bases fit TRBD2. Germline CDR1 reads MGHRA; CDR2 reads YSYEKL. This CDR3 region has 15 residues. The V and J ends lost 1 base and 3 bases, in that order; junction bases with no gene match: 4.

The chain is built from TRBV10-3 and TRBJ1-1, with 7 bases identical to TRBD1. With 4 bases clipped from V and 5 bases from J, the junction kept 4 bases outside the gene matches. The CDR3 is 13 residues long. Germline V gives CDR1 ENHRY, CDR2 SYGVKD. The CDR3 coding sequence is TGTGCCATCAGTGCAGACAGGGAGACTGAAGCTTTCTTT. Its protein product is CAISADRETEAFF.